This T cell receptor beta chain was captured in a study of T cell responses to AZD1222 COVID-19 vaccine. Clones were read by immunoSEQ multiplex PCR, and TCRdb kept only the in-frame ones, dropping some. The table records about 87,000 clones, 70% to 90% of them present only once. This clone appeared a single time. Its target is not known. Study conclusions and caveats: The repertoires were collected only after the peak T cell response. Donors in the cohort were predominantly white British and more often female, and clonal diversity was possibly underestimated. Only a handful of AZD1222 recipients, more than 5 in all, had baseline seropositivity. Once two AZD1222 doses were given, Spike-specific TCR breadth and depth went up.

Trimming at V came to 5 bases and at J to 6 bases, leaving 3 bases not matched to a gene. From germline, CDR1 is SEHNR and CDR2 FQNEAQ (reference sequence). The length of the CDR3 is 15 residues. This specimen was peripheral blood, taken on day 0 of AZD1222 vaccination. V is TRBV7-9 and J is TRBJ1-6; 11 positions agree with TRBD1. The clonotype comes from an adult in good health. The CDR3 here is CASSPGTGGNSPLHF. The CDR3 DNA is TGTGCCAGCAGCCCTGGGACAGGGGGTAATTCACCCCTCCACTTT.